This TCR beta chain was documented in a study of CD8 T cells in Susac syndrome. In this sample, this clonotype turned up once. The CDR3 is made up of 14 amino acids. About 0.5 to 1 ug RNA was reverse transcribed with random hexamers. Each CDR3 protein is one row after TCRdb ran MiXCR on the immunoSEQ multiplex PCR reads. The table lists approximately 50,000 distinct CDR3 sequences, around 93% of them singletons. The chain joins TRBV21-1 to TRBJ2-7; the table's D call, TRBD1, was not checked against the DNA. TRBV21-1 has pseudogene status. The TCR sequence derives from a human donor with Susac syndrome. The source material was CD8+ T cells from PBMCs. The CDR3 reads CASSIREAMSEQYF. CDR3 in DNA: TGTGCCAGCAGCATCCGGGAAGCAATGAGCGAGCAGTACTTC.